This T cell receptor (beta chain) was observed in a study of T-cell reconstitution after alpha-beta-depleted transplantation in children. Study results and caveats: By one year post-transplant, T-cell counts and diversity largely arose from T cells that were newly produced. Diversity of TCRbeta at day 60 was high in some patients, arising from surviving recipient T cells and thymic progenitors. The origin of alpha-beta T cells about two months after transplant was reportedly several hundred expanded graft clones.

Germline V CDR1 and CDR2: SGHRS, YFSETQ. CDR3 length equals 13 residues. V was clipped by 4 bases and J by 2 bases, with 7 bases between them. Unique molecular identifiers were incorporated during preparation of the TCRbeta library. TCRdb used MiXCR to reprocess the PCR reads, holding one entry per CDR3 protein. Altogether approximately 250,000 distinct CDR3 sequences are present, about 23% being singletons, with the ten largest covering roughly 2.5%. In this sample, this clonotype turned up many times. Its antigen remains unknown. The sequencing used PBMCs, collected before TCRalphabeta/CD19-depleted stem cell transplant. The origin of this receptor is a girl aged 2 to 10 with Fanconi anemia, due to receive a stem cell transplant. This sequence joins TRBV5-1 and TRBJ2-1; no clear D gene. The CDR3 here is CASSTNPYNEQFF. In nucleotides, the CDR3 is TGCGCCAGCAGCACCAACCCCTACAATGAGCAGTTCTTC.